The next 32 T cell receptor beta chains were all read from a single sample in a study of T-cell reconstitution after alpha-beta-depleted transplantation in children (TCRdb year 2016). The library was generated by PCR. Sequencing used an Illumina HiSeq 2500. TCR library preparation used molecular barcoding, with unique molecular identifiers applied to normalize quantification of the TCRbeta repertoire. TCRdb reprocessed the public reads (quality trimming at Q25 with fastp, clone calling with MiXCR) and kept in-frame beta chains. Each CDR3 protein appears once, grouped with its most common genes and DNA. This sample holds 490,000 or so distinct CDR3 sequences; roughly a tenth were observed only once. Around 2.2% of the sample goes to the ten largest clones. The meaning of the sample's treatment or condition label: allogeneic hematopoietic cell transplantation with graft depleted of TCRalphabeta T cells and CD19 B cells.

The material sequenced was PBMCs, taken before TCRalphabeta/CD19-depleted stem cell transplant. Source of these receptors: a child aged 2-15 years with inherited bone marrow failure, due to receive a stem cell transplant.

This clonotype was seen just once. A much larger clone differs from this one at a single base, so this may be a read error. As the CDR3 is not closed by the conserved phenylalanine or tryptophan, this likely results from a read error. The V and J genes are TRBV3-1 and TRBJ2-7; 7 positions agree with TRBD1. This CDR3 has 13 amino acids. J was trimmed by 3 bases and V by 7 bases; bases with no gene match: 6. Germline CDR1 reads LGHDT; CDR2 reads YNNKEL (reference sequence). The CDR3 reads CASKGQGDYEQYL. CDR3 nucleotides: TGTGCCAGCAAGGGTCAGGGGGACTACGAGCAGTACTTA.

The gene calls are TRBV6-1 and TRBJ1-6; possibly TRBD1 for D (5 bases). Trimming left V 6 bases short and J 7 bases short, with 19 bases between. The germline CDR1 and CDR2 sequences are MNHNS and SASEGT. CDR3 length: 16 amino acids. CDR3 nucleotides: TGTGCCAGCAGGAACCCCCCCCAGGGATTGAATTCACCCCTCCACTTT. Protein: CASRNPPQGLNSPLHF.

This chain joins TRBV20-1 and TRBJ2-1, with TRBD2 matching 11 bases. Germline CDR1 is DFQATT and CDR2 is SNEGSKA (reference sequence). J was trimmed by 1 base and V by 6 bases; bases with no gene match: 5. The CDR3 covers 15 residues. The DNA for the CDR3 is TGCAGTGCCAAAAGACTAGCGGGGTCCTACAATGAGCAGTTCTTC. Protein product: CSAKRLAGSYNEQFF.

The gene calls are TRBV20-1 and TRBJ1-1, with a tentative D call TRBD1 (6 bases). The germline V and J ends were trimmed by 6 bases and 0 bases, with 14 bases remaining between them. Germline-derived CDR1 and CDR2 are DFQATT and SNEGSKA (reference sequence). This CDR3 has 14 residues. The DNA of the CDR3 is TGCAGTGCAAAAGCGGACAGTCTGAACACTGAAGCTTTCTTT. Its translation is CSAKADSLNTEAFF.

V usage is TRBV12-3 or TRBV12-4 and J usage is TRBJ1-5, with D perhaps TRBD1 (6 bases). V was pared by 1 base and J by 2 bases, with 21 bases between. The CDR3 has 19 amino acids. CDR3 loop: CASSLEGSYRALRNQPQHF. In DNA, the CDR3 is TGTGCCAGCAGTTTAGAGGGTTCGTACAGGGCCTTACGCAATCAGCCCCAGCATTTT.

The sample holds many counts of this clonotype. The V call is TRBV7-9, the J call TRBJ2-5; D remains ambiguous. In germline, CDR1 is SEHNR, CDR2 FQNEAQ (reference sequence). This CDR3 spans 12 amino acids. Between the trimmed V and J ends, which lost 2 bases and 4 bases, there was a span of 5 bases. The CDR3 here is CASSLIAETQYF. The CDR3, as DNA: TGTGCCAGCAGCTTAATAGCAGAGACCCAGTACTTC.

The gene calls are TRBV12-3 or TRBV12-4 and TRBJ2-7, with 14 bases that match TRBD2. V dropped 6 bases and J dropped 3; count of bases not matched to a gene: 13. The CDR3 has 18 amino acids. CDR3 amino acids: CASRGLAGGRGSIYEQYF. Here the CDR3 DNA reads TGTGCCAGCAGAGGACTAGCGGGAGGCCGGGGATCCATCTACGAGCAGTACTTC.

This clonotype was seen ten or more times. Written as DNA, the CDR3 is TGTGCCAGCAGTCAGGGGGACGGGGATTTCAATGAGCAGTTCTTC. It translates to CASSQGDGDFNEQFF. The chain recombines TRBV28 with TRBJ2-1; the match to TRBD1 covers 7 bases. The CDR3 is 15 residues long. The V segment lost 5 bases and the J segment 6 bases; nucleotides outside the gene matches: 10. The germline V gene has CDR1 MDHEN and CDR2 SYDVKM.

The V gene is TRBV24-1, the J gene TRBJ2-5; D is uncertain. Trimming took off 4 bases at V and 6 bases at J, with 11 bases between the two ends. The CDR3 is 13 amino acids. Germline V CDR1 and CDR2: KGHDR, SFDVKD. CDR3 residues: CATSDSPAKTQYF. The CDR3 bases are TGTGCCACCAGTGACAGTCCCGCCAAGACCCAGTACTTC.

The CDR3 coding sequence is TGTGCCAGCAGTTCTGACGGGGGACTCTACGAGCAGTACTTC. It yields the protein CASSSDGGLYEQYF. V is TRBV12-3 or TRBV12-4 and J is TRBJ2-7; a possible D gene is TRBD2 (6 bases). The CDR3 is 14 amino acids. Deletions cut 4 bases from V and 3 bases from J, with 13 bases between.

Many counts were recorded for this clonotype. The chain employs TRBV10-3 and TRBJ2-7; a weak D match, TRBD2 (5 bases). The germline V gene has CDR1 ENHRY and CDR2 SYGVKD. CDR3 length equals 13 residues. V was trimmed by 4 bases and J by 3 bases, leaving 10 bases between them. CDR3 in amino acids: CAISGGSLYEQYF. Here the CDR3 DNA reads TGTGCCATCAGTGGAGGGTCACTCTACGAGCAGTACTTC.

About this clonotype itself: This sequence may be a read error, since a much larger clone differs from it by one base. This chain connects TRBV11-1 to TRBJ2-6; TRBD1 aligns across 9 bases. This CDR3 is built from 17 residues. Germline V lookup: CDR1 SGHAT, CDR2 FQDESV (reference sequence). The CDR3 sequence: CAGSGRDRASGANVLTF. CDR3 bases: TGTGCCGGCAGCGGTCGGGACAGGGCTTCCGGGGCCAACGTCCTGACTTTC.

This clonotype was seen repeatedly, ten times or more. One end of the junction does not line up with germline, which may come from a read error. V and J are TRBV3-1 and TRBJ2-7, with 9 positions matching TRBD1. Germline V gene lookup returns CDR1 LGHDT and CDR2 YNNKEL (reference sequence). The length of the CDR3 is 16 residues. The CDR3 DNA follows: TGCGCCAGCAGCCAAGATGCCGGGACAGGGTCCTACGAGCAGTACTTC. Protein product: CASSQDAGTGSYEQYF.

This clonotype showed up just a few times. The gene calls are TRBV6-1 and TRBJ1-2; D perhaps matches TRBD1 (5 bases). CDR3 size: 18 residues. V lost 2 bases to trimming and J lost 3 bases, with 22 bases between them. CDR1 is MNHNS, CDR2 SASEGT, per germline. The CDR3 region has the DNA TGTGCCAGCAGTGAAAGACTACGTTCCCAACCGGGGGACTATGGCTACACCTTC. Translation gives CASSERLRSQPGDYGYTF.

This clonotype appeared a few times. The rearrangement uses TRBV12-3 or TRBV12-4 and TRBJ2-1; D unclear. V gave up 8 bases and J gave up 10 bases, with 9 bases separating them. The CDR3 runs 10 residues. This CDR3 is CASGFGEQFF. CDR3 DNA sequence: TGTGCCAGCGGGTTCGGGGAGCAGTTCTTC.

This clonotype came up many times. The chain couples TRBV7-2 to TRBJ2-7, with 11 nucleotides matching TRBD2. Germline V gene data show CDR1 as SGHTA and CDR2 as FQGNSA. The CDR3 length is 15 residues. The ends lost 5 bases at V and 2 bases at J; junction bases unmatched: 5. CDR3 nucleotides: TGTGCCAGCAGCATGGGACTAGCGGCCCCCTACGAGCAGTACTTC. This translates into CASSMGLAAPYEQYF.

Many counts were recorded for this clonotype. V is TRBV5-1 and J is TRBJ2-2, with 11 bases matching TRBD1. The J segment lost 4 bases and the V segment lost 4 bases, leaving 3 bases of the junction unmatched. Germline V CDR1 and CDR2: SGHRS, YFSETQ. The CDR3 is 15 amino acids. CDR3 amino acids: CASSAGQGATGELFF. The CDR3 DNA sequence: TGCGCCAGCAGCGCCGGACAGGGGGCCACCGGGGAGCTGTTTTTT.

This clonotype was counted ten times or more. The chain uses TRBV28 and TRBJ2-1, with 7 bases matching TRBD2. V was pared by 6 bases and J by 9 bases, with 14 bases of the junction left unmatched. Per the germline V gene, CDR1 is MDHEN and CDR2 is SYDVKM. CDR3 length equals 15 residues. CDR3 amino acids: CASSRIGGGPREQFF. As DNA, the CDR3 is TGTGCCAGCAGCCGTATCGGGGGAGGGCCACGTGAGCAGTTCTTC.

The chain combines TRBV6-5 with TRBJ2-5; D is possibly TRBD2 (6 bases). With 3 bases removed from V and 5 bases from J, the gap between germline ends came to 16 bases. CDR1 is MNHEY, CDR2 SVGAGI, per germline. The CDR3 totals 15 residues. The CDR3: CASSYTGEGRETQYF. DNA for the CDR3: TGTGCCAGCAGTTATACGGGAGAGGGTAGGGAGACCCAGTACTTC.

J is TRBJ2-7 and V is TRBV6-1; D possibly corresponds to TRBD2 (8 bases). Germline CDR1 reads MNHNS; CDR2 reads SASEGT. Deletions cut 2 bases from V and 3 bases from J, with 14 bases between. CDR3 length: 15 amino acids. The CDR3 bases are TGTGCCAGCAGTGAAACGGGAGGGGGCTTCTACGAGCAGTACTTC. Translated: CASSETGGGFYEQYF.

In this sample, this clonotype turned up many times. This sequence joins TRBV5-1 and TRBJ2-7; the D gene is possibly TRBD1 (5 bases). Per the germline V gene, CDR1 is SGHRS and CDR2 is YFSETQ. The CDR3 sequence is 14 residues long. Trimming shortened V by 0 bases and J by 3 bases, and 10 bases separated the two germline ends. The CDR3 reads CASSLGYTGYEQYF. In nucleotides, the CDR3 is TGCGCCAGCAGCTTGGGCTATACAGGCTACGAGCAGTACTTC.

This clonotype occurred many times. The chain is built from TRBV7-2 and TRBJ2-3, with D possibly TRBD2 on 5 matching bases. The CDR3 has 16 residues. CDR1 is SGHTA, CDR2 FQGNSA, per germline. V was cut by 5 bases and J by 2 bases, with 17 bases left in between. The DNA of the CDR3 is TGTGCCAGCAGCCCCCTACTAGTTGTTGCCACAGATACGCAGTATTTT. Protein product: CASSPLLVVATDTQYF.

This clonotype was found many times. The J gene is TRBJ2-1, the V gene TRBV20-1; 11 nucleotides align to TRBD2. Germline CDR1 is DFQATT and CDR2 is SNEGSKA (reference sequence). J was trimmed by 4 bases and V by 5 bases; bases with no gene match: 4. The CDR3 is made up of 14 amino acids. CDR3 sequence (DNA): TGCAGTGCTTATAGCGGGAGGGCTTACAATGAGCAGTTCTTC. It specifies CSAYSGRAYNEQFF.

The chain carries TRBV6-1 and TRBJ1-1, with D perhaps matching TRBD1 (6 bases). This CDR3 has 14 amino acids. Per the germline V gene, CDR1 is MNHNS and CDR2 is SASEGT. The germline V and J ends were trimmed by 2 bases and 3 bases, with 10 bases remaining between them. This CDR3 is CASSERRGDTEAFF. The CDR3 nucleotides are TGTGCCAGCAGTGAACGGAGGGGGGACACTGAAGCTTTCTTT.

This clonotype was seen repeatedly, ten times or more. The rearrangement uses TRBV27 and TRBJ2-7; the D gene is possibly TRBD2 (7 bases). The V end was cut by 1 base, the J end by 4 bases, with 11 bases between. CDR1 is MNHEY, CDR2 SMNVEV, per germline (reference sequence). CDR3 size: 14 residues. CDR3 amino acids: CASSLFRGAYEQYF. The CDR3 DNA follows: TGTGCCAGCAGTTTATTTCGGGGGGCATACGAGCAGTACTTC.

This clonotype was observed at least ten times. The chain employs TRBV4-1 and TRBJ2-1; D could derive from TRBD1 or TRBD2 (5 bases each). CDR3 length: 15 amino acids. Deletions cut 0 bases from V and 4 bases from J, with 10 bases between. CDR1 MGHRA and CDR2 YSYEKL come from the germline V gene. This CDR3 is CASSQDGTAYNEQFF. DNA for the CDR3: TGCGCCAGCAGCCAAGATGGGACGGCTTACAATGAGCAGTTCTTC.

In its sample, this clonotype was seen many times. V and J are TRBV3-1 and TRBJ2-5; weak D call: TRBD1 (5 bases). Germline V lookup: CDR1 LGHDT, CDR2 YNNKEL (reference sequence). The CDR3 spans 14 residues. Trimming took off 3 bases at V and 5 bases at J, with 13 bases between the two ends. The CDR3 region has the DNA TGTGCCAGCAGCCATACCCCCAGGGCGGAGACCCAGTACTTC. Protein sequence: CASSHTPRAETQYF.

This clonotype was counted at least ten times. J is TRBJ2-2 and V is TRBV18; 7 bases are a match to TRBD2. Germline V lookup: CDR1 KGHSH, CDR2 LQKENI. Trimming at V came to 2 bases and at J to 6 bases, leaving 3 bases not matched to a gene. This CDR3 has 14 residues. CDR3 protein: CASSPKGLPGELFF. The CDR3 DNA follows: TGTGCCAGCTCACCAAAGGGACTACCCGGGGAGCTGTTTTTT.

This clonotype was seen at least ten times. The chain couples TRBV15 to TRBJ1-6; unclear D gene. The CDR3 extends over 14 amino acids. Germline lookup yields CDR1 LNHNV and CDR2 YYDKDF (reference sequence). Trimming took 0 bases from V and 7 from J, leaving 7 bases between them. CDR3 nucleotide sequence: TGTGCCACCAGCAGAGATCTTGGGAATTCACCCCTCCACTTT. This sequence encodes CATSRDLGNSPLHF.

There are many counts of this clonotype. The chain has TRBV4-3 and TRBJ2-3; D remains ambiguous. The CDR3 contains 16 residues. Germline V gene data show CDR1 as LGHNA and CDR2 as YSLEER. Trimming removed 0 bases at V and 2 bases at J, with 12 bases between. CDR3 sequence reads: CASSQDGRHYTDTQYF. The CDR3 DNA is TGCGCCAGCAGCCAAGACGGCAGGCACTACACAGATACGCAGTATTTT.

This clonotype has a count of ten or more. The chain combines TRBV20-1 with TRBJ2-7, with TRBD1 identical over 8 bases. With V trimmed by 3 bases and J by 1 base, 8 bases remained unmatched. The CDR3 length is 15 residues. The germline gives CDR1 DFQATT, CDR2 SNEGSKA (reference sequence). This CDR3 reads CSARGWTGSSYEQYF. CDR3 nucleotide sequence: TGCAGTGCTAGGGGATGGACAGGGTCTTCCTACGAGCAGTACTTC.

This clonotype was observed at least ten times. J is TRBJ2-2 and V is TRBV7-2, with a tentative D call TRBD2 (6 bases). This CDR3 has 13 residues. Trimming shortened V by 5 bases and J by 6 bases, and 10 bases separated the two germline ends. Germline V CDR1 and CDR2: SGHTA, FQGNSA. CDR3 in DNA: TGTGCCAGCAGCGCGCGGGGTTCCGGGGAGCTGTTTTTT. Translation: CASSARGSGELFF.